These 26 T cell receptor beta chains came from one sample sequenced in a study of molecular identifiers for immune sequencing clone quantification. A single record per CDR3 protein comes from TCRdb applying MiXCR to the PCR reads. The data show some 580,000 distinct CDR3 sequences, 25% seen once. The sequencing input was naive CD8+ T cells from blood, with Jurkat cell RNA spiked in. Specified subset: FACS-sorted CD8+CD4-CCR7+CD45RA+ naive T cells. The receptor source for this set is a human donor in good health. Some libraries in this study had Jurkat cell RNA spiked in.

This clonotype was counted at least ten times. The V and J genes are TRBV11-2 and TRBJ2-1; TRBD2 matches at 8 bases. Germline V gene lookup returns CDR1 SGHAT and CDR2 FQNNGV. CDR3 length: 15 residues. V was pared by 6 bases and J by 0 bases, with 4 bases of the junction left unmatched. CDR3 nucleotides: TGTGCCAGCAGTCTGAGCGGGGGCTCCTACAATGAGCAGTTCTTC. This sequence encodes CASSLSGGSYNEQFF. Drawing the rest from reference TRBV11-2 and TRBJ2-1, the complete variable domain is EAGVAQSPRYKIIEKRQSVAFWCNPISGHATLYWYQQILGQGPKLLIQFQNNGVVDDSQLPKDRFSAERLKGVDSTLKIQPAKLEDSAVYLCASSLSGGSYNEQFFGPGTRLTVL.

There are a few counts of this clonotype. The chain is built from TRBV4-3 and TRBJ2-7, with D uncertain. CDR3 length: 16 amino acids. V dropped 0 bases and J dropped 0 bases, with 12 bases sitting between them. Germline loops: CDR1 LGHNA, CDR2 YSLEER. CDR3 nucleotide sequence: TGCGCCAGCAGCCAAGATCTAGGTGCCCTCTCCTACGAGCAGTACTTC. It translates to CASSQDLGALSYEQYF.

This clonotype was observed many times. The chain uses TRBV5-4 and TRBJ2-6; D unclear. Germline CDR1 reads SGHNT; CDR2 reads YYREEE (reference sequence). The V and J ends lost 0 bases and 3 bases respectively, with 10 bases between them. This CDR3 spans 16 amino acids. In DNA form, the CDR3 reads TGTGCCAGCAGCTTGGATGGGATTGGTGGGGCCAACGTCCTGACTTTC. The encoded protein is CASSLDGIGGANVLTF.

With regard to this clonotype: A read error may explain this, as a much larger clone is one base away. This sequence joins TRBV28 and TRBJ2-2, with TRBD2 identical over 8 bases. The germline CDR1 and CDR2 sequences are MDHEN and SYDVKM. V dropped 2 bases and J dropped 1; count of bases not matched to a gene: 6. The length of the CDR3 is 17 residues. The CDR3 spells CASSLPSTSENTGELFF. The CDR3 DNA sequence: TGTGCCAGCAGTTTACCGTCGACTAGCGAGAACACCGGGGAGCTGTTTTTT.

This clonotype was recorded at least ten times. The CDR3 DNA is TGTGCCAGCAGCCAAGGGTCCCGGCGGGCTTTCTTT. It specifies CASSQGSRRAFF. V gene TRBV14 combines with J gene TRBJ1-1; D not certain. Germline V gene sequence: CDR1 SGHDN, CDR2 FVKESK. The CDR3 loop spans 12 amino acids. Between the trimmed V and J ends, which lost 1 base and 11 bases, there was a span of 11 bases.

The table lists this clonotype with many counts. The V gene is TRBV13, the J gene TRBJ2-5; D not resolved. CDR1 is PRHDT and CDR2 is FYEKMQ in the germline V gene (reference sequence). The CDR3 is 16 residues long. Trimming cost V 5 bases and J 5 bases, with 21 bases left between them. The CDR3 region is CASSEGGGRERETQYF. CDR3 nucleotide sequence: TGTGCCAGCAGCGAAGGTGGTGGTCGCGAACGCGAGACCCAGTACTTC.

The chain has TRBV5-1 and TRBJ2-7; 9 bases agree with TRBD1. J lost 5 bases, V lost 0 bases, and 9 bases had no gene match. The CDR3 consists of 16 residues. The germline gives CDR1 SGHRS, CDR2 YFSETQ. The CDR3 DNA reads TGCGCCAGCAGCTTGGACCCACGGGACAGGGATAACGAGCAGTACTTC. Residues: CASSLDPRDRDNEQYF.

The J gene is TRBJ1-2, the V gene TRBV5-6, with D possibly matching TRBD1 (5 bases). Germline loops: CDR1 SGHDT, CDR2 YYEEEE. This CDR3 contains 17 residues. Trimming left V 0 bases short and J 6 bases short, with 21 bases between. CDR3: CASSLEGAGWAVNGYTF. CDR3 nucleotide sequence: TGTGCCAGCAGCTTGGAAGGAGCAGGGTGGGCCGTAAATGGCTACACCTTC.

The sample holds many counts of this clonotype. This CDR3 is CASSQRVDRSELFF. CDR3 DNA sequence: TGTGCCAGCAGCCAACGTGTTGACAGGTCGGAACTGTTTTTT. The chain carries TRBV14 and TRBJ1-4, with D maybe TRBD1 (6 bases). Germline assignment: CDR1 SGHDN and CDR2 FVKESK. This CDR3 is built from 14 residues. V was shortened by 2 bases and J by 12 bases, with 16 bases between the two germline ends.

The chain joins TRBV12-3 or TRBV12-4 to TRBJ1-5; D gene ambiguous. The CDR3 totals 15 residues. Trimming removed 6 bases from V and 2 bases from J, with 14 bases in between. The CDR3 spells CASSPTGYGNQPQHF. CDR3 nucleotide sequence: TGTGCCAGCAGCCCGACGGGTTACGGCAATCAGCCCCAGCATTTT.

As regards this clonotype: At one boundary the junction diverges from the germline segment, which might be a read error. The chain is built from TRBV20-1 and TRBJ1-1; D not resolved. This CDR3 contains 13 residues. Germline values: CDR1 DFQATT, CDR2 SNEGSKA (reference sequence). In nucleotides, the CDR3 is TGCAGTGCCTTGTCGTCGATGAACACTGTAGCTTTCTTT. This translates into CSALSSMNTVAFF.

This chain links TRBV3-1 with TRBJ2-5, with D perhaps TRBD1 (5 bases). This CDR3 region has 18 residues. The germline gives CDR1 LGHDT, CDR2 YNNKEL (reference sequence). V lost 0 bases and J 9 bases, leaving 26 bases between the germline ends. CDR3 region: CASSQDSRGLVTLQAQYF. The CDR3 bases are TGTGCCAGCAGCCAAGATTCAAGGGGCCTAGTTACTCTACAGGCCCAGTACTTC.

This clonotype has a handful of counts. The chain is built from TRBV19 and TRBJ1-2, with 7 nucleotides matching TRBD1. Germline V gene lookup returns CDR1 LNHDA and CDR2 SQIVND (reference sequence). The CDR3 runs to 13 residues. CDR3 residues: CAISTGLYYGYTF. The DNA for the CDR3 is TGTGCGATTTCGACAGGGCTCTACTATGGCTACACCTTC.

The chain couples TRBV6-5 to TRBJ2-3; perhaps TRBD1 as D (6 bases). The V end was cut by 6 bases, the J end by 0 bases, with 13 bases between. CDR1 is MNHEY, CDR2 SVGAGI, per germline. The CDR3 runs 15 residues. This CDR3 reads CASSDPGHSTDTQYF. CDR3 nucleotide sequence: TGTGCCAGCAGCGATCCGGGACACAGCACAGATACGCAGTATTTT.

Concerning this clonotype itself: A junction boundary mismatches the germline segment, possibly from a read error. The chain has TRBV19 and TRBJ1-5; D possibly corresponds to TRBD1 (5 bases). Per germline, CDR1 LNHDA and CDR2 SQIVND (reference sequence). The CDR3 totals 15 residues. The CDR3 DNA reads as TGTGCCACCAACCCCCAAGACAGTCACAATCGGCCCCAGCATTTT. It yields the protein CATNPQDSHNRPQHF.

This clonotype was seen a handful of times. V usage is TRBV5-1 and J usage is TRBJ2-1; unclear D gene. There are 13 residues in the CDR3. Germline V gene lookup returns CDR1 SGHRS and CDR2 YFSETQ. Deletions cut 5 bases from V and 2 bases from J, with 8 bases between. For the CDR3, the DNA is TGCGCCAGCAGACTTCCAACCTACAATGAGCAGTTCTTC. Encoded protein: CASRLPTYNEQFF.

This clonotype showed up many times. This chain joins TRBV30 and TRBJ2-7; 7 bases match TRBD2. This CDR3 has 14 residues. CDR1 and CDR2 from the germline V gene are GTSNPN and SVGIG (reference sequence). With V trimmed by 3 bases and J by 2 bases, 7 bases remained unmatched. CDR3 nucleotides: TGTGCCTGGAGCCCCTCTAGCGGTGCCTACGAGCAGTACTTC. Its protein product is CAWSPSSGAYEQYF.

The sample holds many counts of this clonotype. This chain uses TRBV20-1 with TRBJ2-7, with D possibly being TRBD2 (5 bases). Trimming removed 1 base at V and 4 bases at J, with 14 bases between. Germline CDR1 DFQATT, CDR2 SNEGSKA (reference sequence). CDR3 size: 14 residues. Written as DNA, the CDR3 is TGCAGTGCTAGAGTAGGAGGACGAAATTACGAGCAGTACTTC. Translated, it gives CSARVGGRNYEQYF.

Concerning this clonotype: One base away lies a much larger clone, so this may be a sequencing read error. The CDR3 loop reads CASTGGGPSYEQYF. The CDR3 DNA is TGTGCCAGCACTGGGGGGGGGCCCAGCTACGAGCAGTACTTC. The rearrangement links TRBV7-2 to TRBJ2-7; D is possibly TRBD2 (7 bases). The CDR3 has 14 amino acids. Between the trimmed V and J ends, which lost 7 bases and 3 bases, there was a span of 16 bases. CDR1 and CDR2 (germline): SGHTA, FQGNSA.

This clonotype was picked up a small number of times. The chain is built from TRBV11-2 and TRBJ2-1, with TRBD1 matching 7 bases. The CDR3 spans 15 residues. The J segment lost 2 bases and the V segment lost 5 bases, leaving 6 bases of the junction unmatched. From germline, CDR1 is SGHAT and CDR2 FQNNGV. The CDR3 DNA reads TGTGCCAGCAGCGGCAGACAGGGCCCCTACAATGAGCAGTTCTTC. Encoded protein: CASSGRQGPYNEQFF. Drawing the rest from reference TRBV11-2 and TRBJ2-1, the complete variable domain is EAGVAQSPRYKIIEKRQSVAFWCNPISGHATLYWYQQILGQGPKLLIQFQNNGVVDDSQLPKDRFSAERLKGVDSTLKIQPAKLEDSAVYLCASSGRQGPYNEQFFGPGTRLTVL.

This clonotype was seen repeatedly, ten times or more. The chain has TRBV9 and TRBJ2-4; no reliable D call. This CDR3 has 14 amino acids. Germline loops: CDR1 SGDLS, CDR2 YYNGEE. Between the trimmed V and J ends, which lost 0 bases and 8 bases, there was a span of 12 bases. CDR3 nucleotides: TGTGCCAGCAGCGTAGATGGAGCTGGTGACATTCAGTACTTC. Its translation: CASSVDGAGDIQYF.

This clonotype was found many times. The gene calls are TRBV3-1 and TRBJ2-4, with TRBD1 matching 7 bases. Germline V gene sequence: CDR1 LGHDT, CDR2 YNNKEL (reference sequence). The CDR3 runs to 17 residues. Trimming cost V 0 bases and J 8 bases; bases outside gene matches: 13. CDR3 sequence (DNA): TGTGCCAGCAGCCAAGAACCCCCTGGACAGGTTTGGGACATTCAGTACTTC. As protein: CASSQEPPGQVWDIQYF.

This clonotype has only a few counts. The chain employs TRBV27 and TRBJ1-4, with 8 bases lining up with TRBD1. The CDR3 runs 18 residues. Trimming cost V 3 bases and J 4 bases; bases outside gene matches: 13. CDR1 is MNHEY, CDR2 SMNVEV, per germline (reference sequence). The CDR3 loop is CASSFVPRDRRNNEKLFF. CDR3 sequence (DNA): TGTGCCAGCAGTTTCGTCCCCCGGGACAGGAGGAATAATGAAAAACTGTTTTTT. The full variable domain, with the rest looked up from reference TRBV27 and TRBJ1-4, is EAQVTQNPRYLITVTGKKLTVTCSQNMNHEYMSWYRQDPGLGLRQIYYSMNVEVTDKGDVPEGYKVSRKEKRNFPLILESPSPNQTSLYFCASSFVPRDRRNNEKLFFGSGTQLSVL.

For this clonotype: This may come from a read error, since a much larger clone is one base off. The chain is built from TRBV5-6 and TRBJ1-5; no clear D gene. Germline CDR1 reads SGHDT; CDR2 reads YYEEEE. The CDR3 covers 16 residues. The germline V and J ends were trimmed by 2 bases and 0 bases, with 12 bases remaining between them. The CDR3 loop is CASSFGITYSNQPQHF. Here the CDR3 DNA reads TGTGCCAGCAGCTTCGGGATAACTTATAGCAATCAGCCCCAGCATTTT.

This clonotype was counted many times. The chain uses TRBV20-1 and TRBJ1-2, with D possibly TRBD1 on 6 matching bases. The CDR3 runs to 16 residues. Germline V lookup: CDR1 DFQATT, CDR2 SNEGSKA (reference sequence). The V gene lost 0 bases and the J gene lost 4 bases, with 18 bases spanning the gap. CDR3 in DNA: TGCAGTGCTAGAGATCTGGGGGCACCGCCGTTCTATGGCTACACCTTC. Protein: CSARDLGAPPFYGYTF.

This clonotype has a count of ten or more. This rearrangement joins TRBV29-1 to TRBJ2-5, with TRBD2 matching 16 bases. The V segment lost 8 bases and the J segment 4 bases; nucleotides outside the gene matches: 10. Per the germline V gene, CDR1 is SQVTM and CDR2 is ANQGSEA. CDR3 length equals 16 residues. CDR3: CSSLGLAGGPGETQYF. The CDR3 region has the DNA TGCAGCTCCTTGGGACTAGCGGGAGGGCCGGGAGAGACCCAGTACTTC.